One and the same sample provided the 19 T cell receptor beta chains below, sequenced in a study of response to subunit inactivated influenza vaccine (dated by TCRdb to 2017 to 2018). Receptors were amplified or captured by RT-PCR. The listed sequencing device is Illumina HiSeq 2500. Using fastp trimming at Q25 and MiXCR clonotype assembly, TCRdb reanalyzed the public sequencing data and kept in-frame beta chains. Each CDR3 protein gets just one entry, which takes the most common genes and DNA from the rows behind it. The sample contains 400,000 to 650,000 distinct CDR3 sequences, 7.2% of them found a single time. In total, the top ten clones hold about 12% of the sample. The input for sequencing was PBMCs from blood, taken about 23 months after vaccination. These receptors originate from a man between 45 and 75 years old who received an inactivated influenza vaccine. Donor details come from another sample of the same person, matched by shared clones.

This clonotype has more than one count but fewer than ten. This chain links TRBV20-1 with TRBJ2-5; tentatively, D is TRBD2 (6 bases). V was shortened by 7 bases and J by 5 bases, with 17 bases between the two germline ends. The CDR3 is 13 residues long. The germline V gene encodes CDR1 DFQATT and CDR2 SNEGSKA (reference sequence). CDR3 sequence reads: CSVRFHGGETQYF. CDR3 sequence (DNA): TGCAGTGTACGGTTCCATGGGGGGGAGACCCAGTACTTC.

This clonotype was found a few times. The chain uses TRBV19 and TRBJ1-5; 7 bases are shared with TRBD1. The CDR3 consists of 15 residues. J was trimmed by 6 bases and V by 7 bases; bases with no gene match: 12. Per the germline V gene, CDR1 is LNHDA and CDR2 is SQIVND (reference sequence). CDR3 residues: CASTNSRAGGQPQHF. CDR3 sequence (DNA): TGTGCCAGTACGAATTCCCGGGCAGGGGGTCAGCCCCAGCATTTT.

V and J are TRBV7-2 and TRBJ2-3; D could derive from TRBD1 or TRBD2 (6 bases each). Germline loops: CDR1 SGHTA, CDR2 FQGNSA. This CDR3 has 15 amino acids. Trimming took 5 bases from V and 0 from J, leaving 12 bases between them. This chain's CDR3 is CASSAKGGSTDTQYF. The CDR3 DNA reads as TGTGCCAGCAGCGCCAAAGGGGGGAGCACAGATACGCAGTATTTT. The variable domain in full, with the rest retrieved from reference TRBV7-2 and TRBJ2-3, is GAGVSQSPSNKVTEKGKDVELRCDPISGHTALYWYRQSLGQGLEFLIYFQGNSAPDKSGLPSDRFSAERTGGSVSTLTIQRTQQEDSAVYLCASSAKGGSTDTQYFGPGTRLTVL.

This clonotype came up a few times. This chain joins TRBV12-3 or TRBV12-4 and TRBJ1-5; D gene unclear. CDR3 length: 15 amino acids. The germline V and J ends were trimmed by 2 bases and 1 base, with 9 bases remaining between them. CDR3 nucleotides: TGTGCCAGCAGTTTAATTTGGCCGAGCAATCAGCCCCAGCATTTT. Translation: CASSLIWPSNQPQHF.

This clonotype was observed at least ten times. The chain recombines TRBV4-2 with TRBJ2-1; 13 nucleotides agree with TRBD2. V was clipped by 6 bases and J by 0 bases; unmatched bases: 5. Per germline, CDR1 LGHNA and CDR2 YNFKEQ. CDR3 size: 17 residues. In nucleotides, the CDR3 is TGTGCCAGCAGACTGACTAGCGGGGGGCTCTCCTACAATGAGCAGTTCTTC. Translated: CASRLTSGGLSYNEQFF.

This clonotype occurred many times. The chain carries TRBV7-2 and TRBJ2-5; TRBD2 might be the D (6 bases). The CDR3 loop spans 17 amino acids. CDR1 and CDR2 (germline): SGHTA, FQGNSA. V was shortened by 2 bases and J by 4 bases, with 20 bases between the two germline ends. CDR3 coding DNA: TGTGCCAGCAGCTTACGTGGGGGTGCGGGATGGGGAGAGACCCAGTACTTC. Residues: CASSLRGGAGWGETQYF.

This clonotype was recorded many times. The chain has TRBV20-1 and TRBJ2-5; either TRBD1 or TRBD2 may supply D (5 bases each). Trimming removed 3 bases from V and 4 bases from J, with 18 bases in between. The length of the CDR3 is 15 residues. In germline, CDR1 is DFQATT, CDR2 SNEGSKA (reference sequence). In DNA, the CDR3 is TGCAGTGCTAGTCTAGGGGTTTCGGGATCAGAGACCCAGTACTTC. Its translation is CSASLGVSGSETQYF.

This clonotype was seen at least ten times. The J gene is TRBJ2-7, the V gene TRBV7-2; D is uncertain. The CDR3 totals 14 residues. The V gene lost 1 base and the J gene lost 0 bases, with 7 bases spanning the gap. Germline CDR1 is SGHTA and CDR2 is FQGNSA. As DNA, the CDR3 is TGTGCCAGCAGCTTAGACCGCTACTCCTACGAGCAGTACTTC. Translated: CASSLDRYSYEQYF. Together with reference TRBV7-2 and TRBJ2-7, the CDR3 gives the full variable domain: GAGVSQSPSNKVTEKGKDVELRCDPISGHTALYWYRQSLGQGLEFLIYFQGNSAPDKSGLPSDRFSAERTGGSVSTLTIQRTQQEDSAVYLCASSLDRYSYEQYFGPGTRLTVT.

This chain joins TRBV28 and TRBJ2-4, with D unclear. Trimming removed 10 bases from V and 0 bases from J, with 13 bases in between. The CDR3 consists of 14 residues. Germline CDR1 MDHEN, CDR2 SYDVKM. This chain's CDR3 is CATVPFPAKNIQYF. The CDR3 DNA reads TGTGCCACCGTGCCTTTCCCAGCCAAAAACATTCAGTACTTC.

This clonotype came up many times. This sequence joins TRBV20-1 and TRBJ2-3; 9 nucleotides agree with TRBD2. CDR3 length equals 16 residues. Per germline, CDR1 DFQATT and CDR2 SNEGSKA (reference sequence). V dropped 6 bases and J dropped 0; count of bases not matched to a gene: 10. The CDR3 sequence is CSANALGLASTDTQYF. The CDR3 coding sequence is TGCAGTGCCAATGCACTCGGACTAGCGAGCACAGATACGCAGTATTTT.

The chain couples TRBV20-1 to TRBJ2-7; 9 bases line up with TRBD2. The CDR3 extends over 14 amino acids. J lost 6 bases, V lost 5 bases, and 11 bases had no gene match. Germline CDR1 and CDR2: DFQATT and SNEGSKA (reference sequence). The CDR3, as DNA: TGCAGTGCTCAGATAGGGACTAGCTTTGCCGAGCAGTACTTC. Translation: CSAQIGTSFAEQYF.

This clonotype came up many times. V and J are TRBV20-1 and TRBJ1-1, with 7 bases aligning to TRBD1. The CDR3 sequence is 14 residues long. Per germline, CDR1 DFQATT and CDR2 SNEGSKA (reference sequence). V lost 5 bases, J lost 1 base, and 7 bases stayed unmatched. This CDR3 reads CSASRDSSNTEAFF. DNA of the CDR3: TGCAGTGCTTCACGGGACAGCTCGAACACTGAAGCTTTCTTT.

This clonotype was counted ten times or more. CDR3 region: CSASFGTGGTGELFF. CDR3 in DNA: TGCAGTGCTAGTTTCGGGACAGGGGGCACCGGGGAGCTGTTTTTT. V is TRBV20-1 and J is TRBJ2-2, with 11 bases identical to TRBD1. The V gene's germline CDR1 is DFQATT and CDR2 SNEGSKA (reference sequence). The CDR3 is 15 amino acids. Trimming at V came to 3 bases and at J to 4 bases, leaving 4 bases not matched to a gene.

The V gene is TRBV12-3 or TRBV12-4, the J gene TRBJ1-5; D is undetermined. The CDR3 runs to 13 residues. V lost 7 bases, J lost 6 bases, and 13 bases lay in between. In DNA, the CDR3 is TGTGCCAGCACACCAGAAAGGTCTCAGCCCCAGCATTTT. It translates to CASTPERSQPQHF.

This clonotype was picked up many times. This sequence joins TRBV5-1 and TRBJ2-3; either TRBD1 or TRBD2 may supply D (5 bases each). This CDR3 has 16 residues. In germline, CDR1 is SGHRS, CDR2 YFSETQ. Trimming pared 0 bases from V and 6 bases from J, leaving 17 bases between. CDR3 in amino acids: CASSLVGPNSADTQYF. The CDR3 region has the DNA TGCGCCAGCAGCTTGGTGGGACCAAACAGCGCGGATACGCAGTATTTT. Full variable domain (remainder filled in from reference TRBV5-1 and TRBJ2-3): KAGVTQTPRYLIKTRGQQVTLSCSPISGHRSVSWYQQTPGQGLQFLFEYFSETQRNKGNFPGRFSGRQFSNSRSEMNVSTLELGDSALYLCASSLVGPNSADTQYFGPGTRLTVL.

V is TRBV5-1 and J is TRBJ2-2; 8 nucleotides align to TRBD1. The CDR3 loop spans 15 amino acids. The germline V gene encodes CDR1 SGHRS and CDR2 YFSETQ. The junction had 2 bases not matched to a gene; V was cut back by 4 bases and J by 0 bases. The CDR3 here is CASSKDRANTGELFF. DNA of the CDR3: TGCGCCAGCAGCAAGGACAGGGCGAACACCGGGGAGCTGTTTTTT.

The chain has TRBV27 and TRBJ2-2; 9 nucleotides match TRBD2. CDR1 is MNHEY and CDR2 is SMNVEV in the germline V gene (reference sequence). The CDR3 is 12 residues long. Trimming took 6 bases from V and 7 from J; bases not matched to a gene: 0. In DNA, the CDR3 is TGTGCCAGCAGGCGGGAGGGCGGGGAGCTGTTTTTT. Residues: CASRREGGELFF.

This clonotype occurred a few times. The chain employs TRBV12-3 or TRBV12-4 and TRBJ2-4; 7 positions agree with TRBD1. V shed 4 bases, J shed 0 bases, and the junction held 6 bases outside the gene matches. This CDR3 has 16 amino acids. CDR3: CASSSWGQTAKNIQYF. The CDR3 DNA reads TGTGCCAGCAGTTCATGGGGACAGACAGCCAAAAACATTCAGTACTTC.

This clonotype was found many times. The V call is TRBV2, the J call TRBJ1-5, with D possibly matching TRBD1 (6 bases). The V end lost 1 base, the J end lost 2 bases, and 9 bases lay between the germline ends. From germline, CDR1 is SNHLY and CDR2 FYNNEI. The CDR3 is made up of 15 amino acids. CDR3 bases: TGTGCCAGCAGTGAAGACTCAGGGGGCAATCAGCCCCAGCATTTT. It codes for CASSEDSGGNQPQHF.